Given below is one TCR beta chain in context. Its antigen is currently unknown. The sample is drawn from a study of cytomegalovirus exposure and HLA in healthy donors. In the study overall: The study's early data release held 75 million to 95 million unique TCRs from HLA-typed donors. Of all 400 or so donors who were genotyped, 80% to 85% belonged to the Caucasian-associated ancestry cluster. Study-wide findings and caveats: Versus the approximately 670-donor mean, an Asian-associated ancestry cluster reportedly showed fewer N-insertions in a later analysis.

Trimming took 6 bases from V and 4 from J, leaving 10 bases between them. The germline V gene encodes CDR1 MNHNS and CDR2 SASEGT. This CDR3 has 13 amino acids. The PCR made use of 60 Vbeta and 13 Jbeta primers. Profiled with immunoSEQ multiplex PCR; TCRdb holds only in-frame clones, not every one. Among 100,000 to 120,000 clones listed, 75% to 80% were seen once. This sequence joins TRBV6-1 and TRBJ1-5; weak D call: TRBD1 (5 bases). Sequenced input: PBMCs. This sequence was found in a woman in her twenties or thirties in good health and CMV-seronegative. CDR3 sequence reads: CASSEQANQPQHF. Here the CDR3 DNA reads TGTGCCAGCAGCGAACAGGCTAATCAGCCCCAGCATTTT.